This T cell receptor beta chain was recorded in a study of T-cell reconstitution after alpha-beta-depleted transplantation in children. General study findings and limits: A year had passed since transplant, and T-cell counts and diversity by then came mostly from newly produced T cells. There were reportedly several hundred expanded graft clones from which alpha-beta T cells came about two months after transplant.

In its sample, this clonotype was seen a few times. The antigen is unknown. Preparing the TCRbeta library involved the use of unique molecular identifiers. One entry per CDR3 protein results from TCRdb running MiXCR on the PCR reads. The sample includes 530,000 or so distinct CDR3 sequences, 25% to 30% of them seen just once. Germline assignment: CDR1 DFQATT and CDR2 SNEGSKA (reference sequence). CDR3 size: 16 residues. V trimming: 3 bases; J trimming: 4 bases; junction bases outside the gene matches: 5. The receptor comes from a boy under two years old with Wiskott-Aldrich syndrome, due to receive a stem cell transplant. Sequenced here: PBMCs, sampled before TCRalphabeta/CD19-depleted stem cell transplant. The rearrangement links TRBV20-1 to TRBJ2-2, with TRBD2 identical over 13 bases. This CDR3 is CSASKRTSGSTGELFF. The CDR3 DNA reads TGCAGTGCTAGTAAAAGGACTAGCGGGAGCACCGGGGAGCTGTTTTTT.